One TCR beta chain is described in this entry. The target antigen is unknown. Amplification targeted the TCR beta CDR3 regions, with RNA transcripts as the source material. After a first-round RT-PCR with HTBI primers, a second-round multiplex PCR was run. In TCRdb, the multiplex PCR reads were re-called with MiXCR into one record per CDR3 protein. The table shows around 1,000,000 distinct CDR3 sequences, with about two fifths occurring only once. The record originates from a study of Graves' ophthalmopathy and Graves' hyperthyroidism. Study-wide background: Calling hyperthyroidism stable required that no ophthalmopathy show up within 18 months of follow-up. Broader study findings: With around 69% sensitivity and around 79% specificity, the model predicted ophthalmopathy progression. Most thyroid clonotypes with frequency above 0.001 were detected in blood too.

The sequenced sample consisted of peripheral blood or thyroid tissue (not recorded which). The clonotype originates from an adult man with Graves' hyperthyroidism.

CDR3 DNA sequence: TGCGCCAGCAGCCAAGACACAGGGGGCTACGGGAAACTGTTTTTT. Residues: CASSQDTGGYGKLFF. The chain joins TRBV4-3 to TRBJ1-4, with 9 bases that match TRBD1. Germline CDR1 reads LGHNA; CDR2 reads YSLEER. The CDR3 runs 15 residues. V lost 0 bases and J lost 11; bases outside the gene matches: 7.